These 10 T cell receptor beta chains were sequenced from one sample in a study of regulatory T cells in long-lasting Graves disease (dated by TCRdb to about 2021). In light of the paper, this sample's time point label describes: persistent/refractory GD, antithyroid drugs over 5 years with positive TRAb. For both TCR sequencing and RNA sequencing, RNA was extracted from PBMCs using TRIzol. To prepare the library, multiplex PCR was applied. Sequencer: Illumina HiSeq 4000. TCR beta libraries were built with iRepertoire HTBI primers and Arm-PCR amplification of CDR3 regions. The raw public data were reprocessed by TCRdb itself: fastp quality trimming at Q25, MiXCR clonotype calling, in-frame beta chains only. Identical CDR3 proteins give one entry, which carries the most common genes and DNA. In this sample the table shows around 400,000 distinct CDR3 sequences, around 23% of which occur a single time. Of the sample, 25% to 30% falls within the top ten clones.

The source was peripheral blood mononuclear cells (PBMCs), collected when the disease was refractory, from a patient treated with antithyroid drugs. The receptors were gathered from a woman aged 35 to 49 with Graves disease. Donor details come from another sample of the same person, matched by shared clones.

The sample holds a few counts of this clonotype. The chain is built from TRBV27 and TRBJ1-1; maybe TRBD1 (5 bases). This CDR3 region has 15 residues. CDR1 is MNHEY and CDR2 is SMNVEV in the germline V gene (reference sequence). V gave up 6 bases and J gave up 0 bases, with 14 bases separating them. The CDR3 region is CASSKFPGLNTEAFF. DNA of the CDR3: TGTGCCAGCAGCAAATTCCCAGGGTTGAACACTGAAGCTTTCTTT.

Remarks on this clonotype: A read error may produce the germline difference seen at one junction end. The V call is TRBV7-7, the J call TRBJ2-3, with no clear D. This CDR3 has 13 amino acids. Germline values: CDR1 SSHAT, CDR2 FNYEAQ (reference sequence). Here the CDR3 reads CASSTYNTDTQYF. In DNA, the CDR3 is TGTGCTAGCAGTACCTACAACACAGATACGCAGTATTTT.

In this sample, this clonotype turned up many times. The chain combines TRBV2 with TRBJ1-2; tentative D call: TRBD1 (5 bases). V lost 6 bases and J 4 bases, leaving 18 bases between the germline ends. The germline CDR1 and CDR2 sequences are SNHLY and FYNNEI. The CDR3 sequence is 15 residues long. The CDR3 loop reads CASRRVSGRGYGYTF. The CDR3 region has the DNA TGTGCCAGCAGGAGGGTATCAGGGAGGGGCTATGGCTACACCTTC.

In its sample, this clonotype was seen a few times. This rearrangement joins TRBV2 to TRBJ2-3, with 14 bases that match TRBD2. The CDR3 has 17 residues. The germline gives CDR1 SNHLY, CDR2 FYNNEI. V was clipped by 9 bases and J by 5 bases; unmatched bases: 13. CDR3 DNA sequence: TGTGCCAGTCGTCCCGGGACTAGCGGGAGCGGTAAAGATACGCAGTATTTT. Its protein product is CASRPGTSGSGKDTQYF.

The chain joins TRBV29-1 to TRBJ2-2; possible D gene TRBD1, 6 bases. This CDR3 is built from 14 residues. Trimming cost V 6 bases and J 2 bases, with 13 bases left between them. Germline values: CDR1 SQVTM, CDR2 ANQGSEA. Here the CDR3 reads CSVAGTNNTGELFF. In nucleotides, the CDR3 is TGCAGCGTGGCCGGGACAAACAACACCGGGGAGCTGTTTTTT.

A few counts support this clonotype. The rearrangement joins TRBV9 to TRBJ1-2, with TRBD1 matching 9 bases. V trimming: 3 bases; J trimming: 7 bases; junction bases outside the gene matches: 7. CDR3 length: 14 amino acids. Germline CDR1 and CDR2: SGDLS and YYNGEE. The CDR3 DNA reads TGTGCCAGCAGCGCAGAACAGGGGGCCGGTGGCTACACCTTC. It encodes CASSAEQGAGGYTF.

The rearrangement joins TRBV7-2 to TRBJ1-4; D is unresolved. With 5 bases removed from V and 7 bases from J, the gap between germline ends came to 14 bases. This CDR3 comprises 14 residues. Germline CDR1 is SGHTA and CDR2 is FQGNSA. The CDR3 spells CASSPQTYTEKLFF. The CDR3 nucleotides read TGTGCCAGCAGCCCACAAACATATACTGAAAAACTGTTTTTT.

This clonotype was observed at least ten times. The gene calls are TRBV28 and TRBJ1-5; TRBD1 might be the D (5 bases). Per the germline V gene, CDR1 is MDHEN and CDR2 is SYDVKM. The CDR3 covers 11 residues. The germline V and J ends were trimmed by 0 bases and 11 bases, with 5 bases remaining between them. The CDR3 DNA reads as TGTGCCAGCAGTTTATGGGGGGCCCAGCATTTT. Amino acid sequence: CASSLWGAQHF. Looking up the rest from reference TRBV28 and TRBJ1-5 gives the full variable domain: DVKVTQSSRYLVKRTGEKVFLECVQDMDHENMFWYRQDPGLGLRLIYFSYDVKMKEKGDIPEGYSVSREKKERFSLILESASTNQTSMYLCASSLWGAQHFGDGTRLSIL.

This clonotype was observed at least ten times. This CDR3 is CASSLQGLVYEQYF. DNA for the CDR3: TGTGCCAGCAGTTTACAGGGACTGGTTTACGAGCAGTACTTC. J is TRBJ2-7 and V is TRBV27; D might be TRBD2 (6 bases). The germline V gene has CDR1 MNHEY and CDR2 SMNVEV (reference sequence). The V gene lost 2 bases and the J gene lost 4 bases, with 12 bases spanning the gap. CDR3 length: 14 amino acids.

The genes are TRBV29-1 and TRBJ1-1; unclear D gene. V dropped 4 bases and J dropped 5 bases, with 17 bases sitting between them. CDR1 SQVTM and CDR2 ANQGSEA come from the germline V gene. The CDR3 contains 14 residues. The CDR3 coding sequence is TGCAGCGTTGTGTTGGGAAGAGATGGGACTGAAGCTTTCTTT. Translated, it gives CSVVLGRDGTEAFF.